Each of the 14 T cell receptor beta chains below was sequenced from the same sample in a study of memory CD4+ T cells and cytomegalovirus serostatus. TCRdb keeps only in-frame clones here, not all; method: immunoSEQ multiplex PCR. The sample lists approximately 46,000 clones, about 74% occurring once. Single viable CD3+CD4+CD8-CD45RO+ cells were sorted as the memory CD4+ T cells. The material sequenced was memory CD4+ T cells from blood. These receptors were taken from an adult in good health and CMV-seropositive.

A word on this clone: This CDR3 is also generated by other DNA sequences in the sample. The chain carries TRBV11-2 and TRBJ2-5, with D hard to call. Germline CDR1 and CDR2: SGHAT and FQNNGV. The CDR3 extends over 13 amino acids. Deletions cut 1 base from V and 0 bases from J, with 3 bases between. The CDR3 spells CASSLGNQETQYF. Here the CDR3 DNA reads TGTGCCAGCAGCTTAGGGAACCAAGAGACCCAGTACTTC.

Points on this clone: One end of the junction fails to match germline, which may point to a read error. CDR3 residues: CASSRRPPGSGANVLTF. The CDR3 region has the DNA TGTGCTAGCAGCCGCCGGCCTCCGGGCTCTGGGGCCAACGTCCTGACTTTC. The chain joins TRBV7-7 to TRBJ2-6; no clear D. Germline V gene lookup returns CDR1 SSHAT and CDR2 FNYEAQ (reference sequence). The CDR3 has 17 residues.

The V and J genes are TRBV10-3 and TRBJ1-1, with a possible D match to TRBD1 (6 bases). The CDR3 has 15 amino acids. V shed 0 bases and J shed 1 base, with 9 bases lying between them. Germline CDR1 ENHRY, CDR2 SYGVKD. In DNA, the CDR3 is TGTGCCATCAGTGAGTCGGAAGGGGGGAACACTGAAGCTTTCTTT. This codes for CAISESEGGNTEAFF.

V is TRBV11-3 and J is TRBJ1-1; D uncertain. The V gene's germline CDR1 is SGHNT and CDR2 YENEEA. This CDR3 region has 13 residues. Trimming stripped 0 bases from V and 6 bases from J, with 8 bases between. The CDR3 sequence: CASSLDLGSEAFF. For the CDR3, the DNA is TGTGCCAGCAGCTTAGATCTAGGTTCTGAAGCTTTCTTT.

The gene calls are TRBV11-2 and TRBJ1-1; D may be TRBD1 (6 bases). V lost 4 bases to trimming and J lost 4 bases, with 16 bases between them. Per germline, CDR1 SGHAT and CDR2 FQNNGV. The CDR3 is 15 amino acids. The CDR3 nucleotides read TGTGCCAGCAGCTATTCATACAGGGTCGGCACTGAAGCTTTCTTT. Translating gives CASSYSYRVGTEAFF.

This clone has just a few counts. The chain uses TRBV11-2 and TRBJ2-3, with 11 bases identical to TRBD2. Germline CDR1 reads SGHAT; CDR2 reads FQNNGV. The ends lost 3 bases at V and 8 bases at J; junction bases unmatched: 19. The length of the CDR3 is 19 residues. CDR3 sequence: CASSFSGNGLAGNRGTQYF. In DNA form, the CDR3 reads TGTGCCAGCAGCTTCAGCGGAAACGGACTAGCGGGTAACCGGGGTACGCAGTATTTT.

The chain links TRBV4-3 to TRBJ1-5, with 8 positions matching TRBD1. Germline CDR1 reads LGHNA; CDR2 reads YSLEER. There are 15 residues in the CDR3. Losses at the gene ends were 3 bases for V and 6 bases for J; bases not matched to a gene: 7. The CDR3 DNA sequence: TGCGCCAGCAGCCAGTCGACAGGGGAGCGTCAGCCCCAGCATTTT. Translation: CASSQSTGERQPQHF.

The V call is TRBV6-6, the J call TRBJ1-6; 9 nucleotides line up with TRBD1. Germline values: CDR1 MNHNY, CDR2 SVGAGI (reference sequence). The CDR3 is 15 residues long. The V gene end was trimmed by 2 bases and the J gene end by 7 bases; junction bases not matched to a gene: 3. As DNA, the CDR3 is TGTGCCAGCAGTTACACGACAGGGGGAAATTCACCCCTCCACTTT. It translates to CASSYTTGGNSPLHF.

This rearrangement joins TRBV9 to TRBJ2-7; no firm D call. V was shortened by 0 bases and J by 6 bases, with 10 bases between the two germline ends. The germline V gene has CDR1 SGDLS and CDR2 YYNGEE. This CDR3 comprises 13 residues. The CDR3 DNA follows: TGTGCCAGCAGCGTAGATCCCGATGGCGAGCAGTACTTC. It specifies CASSVDPDGEQYF.

By its share, this clone is medium-sized. V and J are TRBV7-9 and TRBJ1-1; D remains ambiguous. V gave up 5 bases and J gave up 1 base, with 11 bases separating them. Per germline, CDR1 SEHNR and CDR2 FQNEAQ (reference sequence). CDR3 size: 14 residues. CDR3 sequence reads: CASSQRASNTEAFF. CDR3 bases: TGTGCCAGCAGCCAGCGGGCCTCGAACACTGAAGCTTTCTTT.

This sequence joins TRBV4-1 and TRBJ2-1; TRBD2 matches 10 bases. Germline assignment: CDR1 MGHRA and CDR2 YSYEKL. V lost 4 bases, J lost 8 bases, and 14 bases stayed unmatched. The CDR3 extends over 17 amino acids. The CDR3 DNA reads as TGCGCCAGCAGCCCCTTAGCTAGCGGGGGCCTTTGGGATGAGCAGTTCTTC. As protein: CASSPLASGGLWDEQFF.

This chain links TRBV7-3 with TRBJ2-1; 7 bases are shared with TRBD1. Trimming cost V 5 bases and J 0 bases; bases outside gene matches: 4. Germline V gene lookup returns CDR1 SGHTA and CDR2 FQGTGA. The CDR3 extends over 15 amino acids. CDR3 DNA sequence: TGTGCCAGCAGCCCAGGGGGAAGCTCCTACAATGAGCAGTTCTTC. Translated: CASSPGGSSYNEQFF.

This chain connects TRBV6-6 to TRBJ2-2; 8 nucleotides align to TRBD2. CDR1 and CDR2 from the germline V gene are MNHNY and SVGAGI (reference sequence). V shed 5 bases, J shed 6 bases, and the junction held 11 bases outside the gene matches. This CDR3 contains 16 residues. CDR3 nucleotides: TGTGCCAGCAGTAATACAGGGACTAGGACATCCGGGGAGCTGTTTTTT. Residues: CASSNTGTRTSGELFF.

This clone was observed a single time. The CDR3 bases are TGCGCCAGCAGCGCTGGGACCGGCGAGACCCAGTACTTC. Protein sequence: CASSAGTGETQYF. The rearrangement links TRBV5-1 to TRBJ2-5; tentatively, D is TRBD1 or TRBD2 (5 bases each). The CDR3 totals 13 residues. The germline CDR1 and CDR2 sequences are SGHRS and YFSETQ. The V gene lost 4 bases and the J gene lost 5 bases, with 12 bases spanning the gap. Full variable domain (remainder filled in from reference TRBV5-1 and TRBJ2-5): KAGVTQTPRYLIKTRGQQVTLSCSPISGHRSVSWYQQTPGQGLQFLFEYFSETQRNKGNFPGRFSGRQFSNSRSEMNVSTLELGDSALYLCASSAGTGETQYFGPGTRLLVL.